The 3 T cell receptor beta chains below all came from one sample that was sequenced in a study of cytomegalovirus exposure and HLA in healthy donors. Both 60 Vbeta primers and 13 Jbeta primers went into the PCR. TCRdb keeps only in-frame clones here, not all; method: immunoSEQ multiplex PCR. The data show around 92,000 clones, about 83% seen once. The sample taken for sequencing was PBMCs. Receptor source: a man aged 55 to 70 in good health and CMV-seropositive.

CDR3 protein: CASSLAGVGTDTQYF. CDR3 DNA: TGTGCCAGCAGCTTAGCGGGCGTTGGCACAGATACGCAGTATTTT. The J gene is TRBJ2-3, the V gene TRBV7-9; D is unclear. This CDR3 is built from 15 residues. V was trimmed by 0 bases and J by 1 base, leaving 8 bases between them. The V gene's germline CDR1 is SEHNR and CDR2 FQNEAQ (reference sequence).

J is TRBJ2-7 and V is TRBV27; TRBD1 agrees at 9 bases. V lost 2 bases to trimming and J lost 5 bases; unmatched junction nucleotides: 7. The CDR3 covers 15 residues. Germline V gene lookup returns CDR1 MNHEY and CDR2 SMNVEV (reference sequence). CDR3 residues: CASSLDRGTGNEQYF. In DNA, the CDR3 is TGTGCCAGCAGTTTAGATAGAGGGACAGGGAACGAGCAGTACTTC.

V is TRBV5-4 and J is TRBJ2-3; D remains unclear. V dropped 2 bases and J dropped 6 bases, with 10 bases sitting between them. Germline V gene data show CDR1 as SGHNT and CDR2 as YYREEE (reference sequence). The CDR3 loop spans 13 amino acids. The CDR3 loop reads CASSFSVGDTQYF. The CDR3 nucleotides read TGTGCCAGCAGCTTCTCTGTCGGGGATACGCAGTATTTT.